The rows below give T cell receptor beta chains drawn from one sample of a study of monozygotic twins with inflammatory bowel disease. Reanalyzing the 5' RACE reads, TCRdb keeps one entry per CDR3 protein, without DNA. This table holds roughly 330,000 distinct CDR3 sequences. The material sequenced was blood. The receptors were gathered from a human donor with ulcerative colitis or Crohn's disease, or a healthy co-twin of an affected twin (not recorded which). The CDR3 runs from the conserved cysteine through the conserved F or W. The order of the fields is J gene, V gene, CDR3 protein.

j_call: TRBJ1-5; v_call: TRBV24-1; cdr3_aa: CATSDFRVVQPQHF
j_call: TRBJ1-2; v_call: TRBV4-3; cdr3_aa: CASSQETRTYGYTF
j_call: TRBJ2-2; v_call: TRBV29-1; cdr3_aa: CSVGQRTNTGELFF
j_call: TRBJ2-1; v_call: TRBV29-1; cdr3_aa: CSVALVNEQFF
j_call: TRBJ2-3; v_call: TRBV28; cdr3_aa: CASRRQGGTDTQYF
j_call: TRBJ2-5; v_call: TRBV29-1; cdr3_aa: CSVGGTSGRLVTQYF
j_call: TRBJ2-7; v_call: TRBV9; cdr3_aa: CASSVSQAGEQYF
j_call: TRBJ2-1; v_call: TRBV27; cdr3_aa: CASWGLDSYNEQFF
j_call: TRBJ1-5; v_call: TRBV10-3; cdr3_aa: CASGGNQPQHF
j_call: TRBJ2-3; v_call: TRBV13; cdr3_aa: CASSLGLHTDTQYF
j_call: TRBJ2-7; v_call: TRBV18; cdr3_aa: CASSPVGLAGTTEQYF
j_call: TRBJ1-6; v_call: TRBV10-3; cdr3_aa: CAISVRGDNLPLHF
j_call: TRBJ2-2; v_call: TRBV20-1; cdr3_aa: CSARLAGGTGELFF
j_call: TRBJ1-2; v_call: TRBV28; cdr3_aa: CASTSGGEGYGYTF
j_call: TRBJ2-1; v_call: TRBV15; cdr3_aa: CATSRDRASGDNEQFF
j_call: TRBJ1-2; v_call: TRBV12-3/TRBV12-4; cdr3_aa: CASSLKGQWISGYTF
j_call: TRBJ1-6; v_call: TRBV20-1; cdr3_aa: CSAGGGSYNSPLHF
j_call: TRBJ2-7; v_call: TRBV29-1; cdr3_aa: CSVQYWEKAYEQYF
j_call: TRBJ2-7; v_call: TRBV3-1; cdr3_aa: CASSQDTRREAAMQYF
j_call: TRBJ2-7; v_call: TRBV5-1; cdr3_aa: CASSLTPDTSYEQYF